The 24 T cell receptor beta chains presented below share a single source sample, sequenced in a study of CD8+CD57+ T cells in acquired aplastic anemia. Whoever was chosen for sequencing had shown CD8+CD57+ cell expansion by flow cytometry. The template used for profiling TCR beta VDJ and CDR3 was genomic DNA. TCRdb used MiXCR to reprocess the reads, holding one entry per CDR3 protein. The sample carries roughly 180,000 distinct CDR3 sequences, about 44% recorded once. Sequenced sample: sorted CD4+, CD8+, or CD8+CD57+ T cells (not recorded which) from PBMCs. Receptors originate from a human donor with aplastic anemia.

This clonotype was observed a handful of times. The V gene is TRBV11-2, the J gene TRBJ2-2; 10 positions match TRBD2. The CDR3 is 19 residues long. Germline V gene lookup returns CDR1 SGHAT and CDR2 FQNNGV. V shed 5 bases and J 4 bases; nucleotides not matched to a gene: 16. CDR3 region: CASSGPTYGLAGVTGELFF. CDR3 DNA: TGTGCCAGCAGCGGACCTACATACGGGCTAGCGGGGGTCACCGGGGAGCTGTTTTTT. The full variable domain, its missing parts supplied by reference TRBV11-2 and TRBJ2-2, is EAGVAQSPRYKIIEKRQSVAFWCNPISGHATLYWYQQILGQGPKLLIQFQNNGVVDDSQLPKDRFSAERLKGVDSTLKIQPAKLEDSAVYLCASSGPTYGLAGVTGELFFGEGSRLTVL.

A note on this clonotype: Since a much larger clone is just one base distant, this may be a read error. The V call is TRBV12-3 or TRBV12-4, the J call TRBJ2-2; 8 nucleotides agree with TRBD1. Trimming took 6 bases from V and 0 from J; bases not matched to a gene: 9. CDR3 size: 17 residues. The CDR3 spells CASRTRDRTANTGELFF. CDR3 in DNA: TGTGCCAGCAGGACCCGGGACAGGACAGCGAACACCGGGGAGCTGTTTTTT.

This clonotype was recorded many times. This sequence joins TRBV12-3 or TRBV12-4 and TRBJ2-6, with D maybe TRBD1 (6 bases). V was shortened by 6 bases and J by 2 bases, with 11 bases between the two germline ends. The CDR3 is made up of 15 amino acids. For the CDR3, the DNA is TGTGCCAGCAGCTTACAGGGAGCTGGGGCCAACGTCCTGACTTTC. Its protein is CASSLQGAGANVLTF.

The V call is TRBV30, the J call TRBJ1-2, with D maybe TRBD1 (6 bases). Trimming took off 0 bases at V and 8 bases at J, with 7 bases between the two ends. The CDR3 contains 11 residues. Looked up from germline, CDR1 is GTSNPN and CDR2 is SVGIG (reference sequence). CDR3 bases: TGTGCCTGGAGTGTTGGACAGGGCTACACCTTC. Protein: CAWSVGQGYTF.

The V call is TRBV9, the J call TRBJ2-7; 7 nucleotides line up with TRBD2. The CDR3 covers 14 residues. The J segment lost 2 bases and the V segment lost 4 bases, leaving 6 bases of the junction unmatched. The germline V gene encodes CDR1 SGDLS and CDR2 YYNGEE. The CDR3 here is CASSPGLGPYEQYF. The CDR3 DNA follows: TGTGCCAGCAGCCCCGGACTAGGCCCCTACGAGCAGTACTTC.

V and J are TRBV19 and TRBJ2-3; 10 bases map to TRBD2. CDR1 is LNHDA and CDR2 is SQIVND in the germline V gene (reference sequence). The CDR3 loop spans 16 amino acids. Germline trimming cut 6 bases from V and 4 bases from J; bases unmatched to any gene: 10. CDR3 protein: CASRQLAGRFPDTQYF. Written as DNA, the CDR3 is TGTGCCAGTAGGCAACTAGCGGGAAGGTTCCCAGATACGCAGTATTTT.

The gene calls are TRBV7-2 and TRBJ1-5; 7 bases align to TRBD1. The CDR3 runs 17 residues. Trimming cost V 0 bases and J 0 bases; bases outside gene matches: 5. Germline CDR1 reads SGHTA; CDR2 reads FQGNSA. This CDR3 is CASSLAGTANSNQPQHF. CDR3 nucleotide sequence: TGTGCCAGCAGCTTAGCGGGGACAGCTAATAGCAATCAGCCCCAGCATTTT.

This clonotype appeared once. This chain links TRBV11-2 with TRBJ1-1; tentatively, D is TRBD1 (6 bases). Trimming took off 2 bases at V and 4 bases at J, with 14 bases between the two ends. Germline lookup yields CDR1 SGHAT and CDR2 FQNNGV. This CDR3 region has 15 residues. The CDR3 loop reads CASSLSPRGGTEAFF. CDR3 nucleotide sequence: TGTGCCAGCAGCTTAAGCCCCAGGGGAGGCACTGAAGCTTTCTTT.

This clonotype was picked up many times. The CDR3 sequence is CASSLLNLAGNEQFF. CDR3 DNA sequence: TGTGCCAGCAGCTTATTGAACCTAGCGGGCAATGAGCAGTTCTTC. This rearrangement joins TRBV7-9 to TRBJ2-1; 8 bases map to TRBD2. V lost 2 bases and J lost 6; bases outside the gene matches: 6. CDR3 length: 15 amino acids. Germline V gives CDR1 SEHNR, CDR2 FQNEAQ (reference sequence).

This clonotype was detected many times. The CDR3 is CASSLGLAGETDTQYF. CDR3 DNA sequence: TGCGCCAGCAGCTTGGGACTAGCGGGGGAGACAGATACGCAGTATTTT. The chain carries TRBV5-1 and TRBJ2-3; 12 nucleotides agree with TRBD2. The CDR3 runs to 16 residues. V shed 0 bases and J 3 bases; nucleotides not matched to a gene: 2. The germline gives CDR1 SGHRS, CDR2 YFSETQ.

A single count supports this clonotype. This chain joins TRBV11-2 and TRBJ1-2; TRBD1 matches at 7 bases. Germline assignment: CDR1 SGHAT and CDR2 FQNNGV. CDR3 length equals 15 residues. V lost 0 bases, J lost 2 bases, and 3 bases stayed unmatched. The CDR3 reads CASSLERGPNYGYTF. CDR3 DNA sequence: TGTGCCAGCAGCTTAGAAAGGGGGCCCAACTATGGCTACACCTTC.

The CDR3, as DNA: TGCACCGCGGAGGGGGTAGAAGAGACCCAGTACTTC. Translation: CTAEGVEETQYF. The chain links TRBV29-1 to TRBJ2-5, with D tentatively TRBD1 or TRBD2 (6 bases each). CDR1 and CDR2 from the germline V gene are SQVTM and ANQGSEA. The CDR3 contains 12 residues.

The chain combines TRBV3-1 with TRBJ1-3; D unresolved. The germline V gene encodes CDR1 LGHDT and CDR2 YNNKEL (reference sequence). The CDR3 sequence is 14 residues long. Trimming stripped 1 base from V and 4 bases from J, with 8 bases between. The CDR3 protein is CASSQAMAGNTIYF. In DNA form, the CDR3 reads TGTGCCAGCAGCCAAGCGATGGCGGGAAACACCATATATTTT.

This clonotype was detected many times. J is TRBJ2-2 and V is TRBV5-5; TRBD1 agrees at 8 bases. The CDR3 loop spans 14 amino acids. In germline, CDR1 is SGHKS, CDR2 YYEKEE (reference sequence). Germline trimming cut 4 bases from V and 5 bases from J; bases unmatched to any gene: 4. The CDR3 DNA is TGTGCCAGCAGCCAAGGGACAGGTACCGGGGAGCTGTTTTTT. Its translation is CASSQGTGTGELFF.

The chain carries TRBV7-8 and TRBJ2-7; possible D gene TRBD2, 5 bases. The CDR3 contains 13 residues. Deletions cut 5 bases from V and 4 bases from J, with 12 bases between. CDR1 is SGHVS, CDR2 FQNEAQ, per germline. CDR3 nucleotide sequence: TGTGCCAGCAGCCGTGACTCGGGGTACGAGCAGTACTTC. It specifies CASSRDSGYEQYF.

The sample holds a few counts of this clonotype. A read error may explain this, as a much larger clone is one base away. The CDR3 sequence is CASSRGTGDLYEQHF. In DNA form, the CDR3 reads TGCGCCAGCAGCCGCGGGACAGGGGATTTATACGAGCAGCACTTC. This chain joins TRBV10-1 and TRBJ2-7, with 10 nucleotides matching TRBD1. This CDR3 has 15 residues. The germline CDR1 and CDR2 sequences are WNHNN and SYGVQD (reference sequence).

The chain's CDR3 is CASSTGRGEKLFF. CDR3 in DNA: TGTGCCAGTAGTACTGGGCGTGGGGAAAAACTGTTTTTT. V gene TRBV19 combines with J gene TRBJ1-4; D is ambiguous. Germline-derived CDR1 and CDR2 are LNHDA and SQIVND (reference sequence). V was cut by 4 bases and J by 8 bases, with 11 bases left in between. The CDR3 totals 13 residues.

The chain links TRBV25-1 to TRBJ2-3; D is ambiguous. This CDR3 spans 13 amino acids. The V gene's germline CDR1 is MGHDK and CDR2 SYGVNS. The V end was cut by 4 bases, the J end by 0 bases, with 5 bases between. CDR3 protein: CASSGLSTDTQYF. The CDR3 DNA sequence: TGTGCCAGCAGTGGTTTAAGCACAGATACGCAGTATTTT.

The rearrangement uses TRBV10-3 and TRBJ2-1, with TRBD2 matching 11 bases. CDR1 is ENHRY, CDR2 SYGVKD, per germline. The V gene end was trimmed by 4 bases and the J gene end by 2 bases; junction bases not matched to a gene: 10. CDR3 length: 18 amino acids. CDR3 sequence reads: CAISGSPTSGGTYNEQFF. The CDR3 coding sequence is TGTGCCATCAGTGGATCGCCCACTAGCGGGGGAACCTACAATGAGCAGTTCTTC.

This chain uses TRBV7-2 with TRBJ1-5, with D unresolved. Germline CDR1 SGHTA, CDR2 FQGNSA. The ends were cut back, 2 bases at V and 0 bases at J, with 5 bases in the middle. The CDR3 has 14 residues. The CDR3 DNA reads TGTGCCAGCAGCTTAAAGAGTAGCAATCAGCCCCAGCATTTT. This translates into CASSLKSSNQPQHF.

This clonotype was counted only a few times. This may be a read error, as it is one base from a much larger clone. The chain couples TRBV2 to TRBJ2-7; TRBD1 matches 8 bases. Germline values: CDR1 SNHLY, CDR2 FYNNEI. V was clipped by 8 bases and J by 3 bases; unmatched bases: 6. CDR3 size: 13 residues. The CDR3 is CASPQGALYEQYF. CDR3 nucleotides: TGTGCCAGCCCCCAGGGGGCCCTCTACGAGCAGTACTTC.

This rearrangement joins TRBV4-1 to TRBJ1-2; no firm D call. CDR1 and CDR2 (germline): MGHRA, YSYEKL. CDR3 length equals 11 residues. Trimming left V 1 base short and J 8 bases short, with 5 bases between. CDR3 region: CASSQGRGYTF. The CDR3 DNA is TGCGCCAGCAGCCAAGGCCGCGGCTACACCTTC.

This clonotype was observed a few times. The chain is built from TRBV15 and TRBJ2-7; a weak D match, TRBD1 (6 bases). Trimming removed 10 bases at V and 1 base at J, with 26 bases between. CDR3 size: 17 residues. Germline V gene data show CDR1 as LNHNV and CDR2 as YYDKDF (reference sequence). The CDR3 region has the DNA TGTGCCAGCAGTGCCCCACTTGGACAGATAAATTCCTACGAGCAGTACTTC. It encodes CASSAPLGQINSYEQYF.

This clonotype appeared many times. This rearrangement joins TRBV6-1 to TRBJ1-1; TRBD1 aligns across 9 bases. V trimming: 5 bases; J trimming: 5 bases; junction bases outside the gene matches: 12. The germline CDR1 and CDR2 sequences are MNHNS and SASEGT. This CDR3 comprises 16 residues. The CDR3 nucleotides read TGTGCCAGCAGTCAACCCCTGGGACAGGGAAGTACTGAAGCTTTCTTT. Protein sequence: CASSQPLGQGSTEAFF.